The 28 T cell receptor beta chains below all came from one sample that was sequenced in a study of blood T cell repertoires in COVID-19. Generated by immunoSEQ multiplex PCR, the TCRdb table keeps only in-frame clones and is missing some. The data contain a few hundred thousand clones, 75% to 90% of them singletons. Sequenced input: peripheral blood. Every receptor here comes from a man aged 50 or older with acute or convalescent COVID-19.

V and J are TRBV25-1 and TRBJ1-1; the D gene is possibly TRBD1 (6 bases). The germline gives CDR1 MGHDK, CDR2 SYGVNS. V dropped 6 bases and J dropped 3 bases, with 11 bases sitting between them. This CDR3 contains 13 residues. The CDR3 bases are TGTGCCAGCAGCACACAGGGATACACTGAAGCTTTCTTT. It is translated as CASSTQGYTEAFF.

Judged by abundance, this clone is medium-sized. The chain joins TRBV27 to TRBJ1-5, with D possibly being TRBD1 (5 bases). Germline V lookup: CDR1 MNHEY, CDR2 SMNVEV (reference sequence). This CDR3 spans 14 amino acids. The germline V and J ends were trimmed by 3 bases and 3 bases, with 9 bases remaining between them. The CDR3, as DNA: TGTGCCAGCAGTTTGGGGGGAGACAATCAGCCCCAGCATTTT. Amino acid sequence: CASSLGGDNQPQHF.

The V and J genes are TRBV6-1 and TRBJ2-7, with TRBD2 as a possible D gene (6 bases). The CDR3 contains 15 residues. Trimming shortened V by 1 base and J by 5 bases, and 15 bases separated the two germline ends. Germline V gene data show CDR1 as MNHNS and CDR2 as SASEGT. The CDR3 region is CASSEETAGRNEQYF. The CDR3 DNA sequence: TGTGCCAGCAGTGAAGAAACGGCGGGGAGAAACGAGCAGTACTTC.

This clone is a singleton in its sample. V usage is TRBV5-5 and J usage is TRBJ2-1; no reliable D call. The CDR3 runs to 14 residues. V lost 4 bases and J lost 5, with 13 bases in between. The germline gives CDR1 SGHKS, CDR2 YYEKEE (reference sequence). The CDR3, as DNA: TGTGCCAGCAGCCCTCTTTTACAAAACAATGAGCAGTTCTTC. It codes for CASSPLLQNNEQFF.

The gene calls are TRBV29-1 and TRBJ2-5; a possible D gene is TRBD2 (6 bases). The CDR3 runs to 13 residues. V was pared by 8 bases and J by 0 bases, with 13 bases between. Looked up from germline, CDR1 is SQVTM and CDR2 is ANQGSEA. The CDR3 here is CSIRGTYQETQYF. CDR3 bases: TGCAGCATCCGGGGGACGTACCAAGAGACCCAGTACTTC.

The chain has TRBV11-2 and TRBJ1-1; D is uncertain. This CDR3 spans 14 amino acids. From germline, CDR1 is SGHAT and CDR2 FQNNGV. V lost 2 bases to trimming and J lost 3 bases, with 10 bases between them. The chain's CDR3 is CASSLQRGHTEAFF. CDR3 DNA sequence: TGTGCCAGCAGCTTACAGCGAGGGCACACTGAAGCTTTCTTT.

The V and J genes are TRBV4-1 and TRBJ2-1; D possibly corresponds to TRBD2 (7 bases). Deletions cut 0 bases from V and 7 bases from J, with 16 bases between. CDR3 length: 16 amino acids. Germline CDR1 and CDR2: MGHRA and YSYEKL. CDR3 DNA sequence: TGCGCCAGCAGCCAAGATCCGGGGGGCGGAGGAAATGAGCAGTTCTTC. Translated, it gives CASSQDPGGGGNEQFF.

The chain recombines TRBV2 with TRBJ1-2, with TRBD1 matching 7 bases. The CDR3 consists of 14 residues. The trim removed 1 base at V and 6 bases at J, leaving 5 bases unmatched. Per the germline V gene, CDR1 is SNHLY and CDR2 is FYNNEI. The CDR3 loop reads CASSEGTGLDGYTF. CDR3 coding DNA: TGTGCCAGCAGTGAAGGGACAGGTCTCGATGGCTACACCTTC.

V is TRBV18 and J is TRBJ2-3; TRBD2 matches at 8 bases. Germline V gene sequence: CDR1 KGHSH, CDR2 LQKENI. The CDR3 runs to 17 residues. The V gene end was trimmed by 3 bases and the J gene end by 2 bases; junction bases not matched to a gene: 10. The CDR3 sequence is CASSPRNSGTLTDTQYF. Written as DNA, the CDR3 is TGTGCCAGCTCACCGAGGAATAGCGGGACCCTCACAGATACGCAGTATTTT.

The J gene is TRBJ2-7, the V gene TRBV9, with 7 bases aligning to TRBD1. Germline assignment: CDR1 SGDLS and CDR2 YYNGEE. The CDR3 is made up of 16 amino acids. V lost 3 bases and J lost 2; bases outside the gene matches: 11. The chain's CDR3 is CASSAHRGSLPYEQYF. CDR3 coding DNA: TGTGCCAGCAGCGCGCACAGGGGTTCTCTTCCCTACGAGCAGTACTTC. Together with reference TRBV9 and TRBJ2-7, the CDR3 gives the full variable domain: DSGVTQTPKHLITATGQRVTLRCSPRSGDLSVYWYQQSLDQGLQFLIQYYNGEERAKGNILERFSAQQFPDLHSELNLSSLELGDSALYFCASSAHRGSLPYEQYFGPGTRLTVT.

On this clone itself: This sample also contains other DNA sequences that code for the same CDR3. The chain combines TRBV5-5 with TRBJ1-1, with TRBD1 matching over 7 bases. Germline CDR1 SGHKS, CDR2 YYEKEE (reference sequence). The CDR3 consists of 13 residues. V trimming: 2 bases; J trimming: 3 bases; junction bases outside the gene matches: 1. The CDR3 region is CASSLDRDTEAFF. CDR3 sequence (DNA): TGTGCCAGCAGCTTAGACAGGGACACTGAAGCTTTCTTT.

The chain uses TRBV18 and TRBJ2-2; TRBD2 matches at 8 bases. After removal of 0 bases from V and 7 bases from J, the junction contained 10 bases not matched to a gene. This CDR3 region has 17 residues. Germline-derived CDR1 and CDR2 are KGHSH and LQKENI. CDR3 sequence: CASSPPQGLGNLGELFF. The CDR3 coding sequence is TGTGCCAGCTCACCACCTCAGGGACTAGGGAACCTCGGGGAGCTGTTTTTT.

Concerning this clone: The sample carries other DNA sequences with the same CDR3. V gene TRBV18 combines with J gene TRBJ1-2; 8 bases agree with TRBD1. Germline V lookup: CDR1 KGHSH, CDR2 LQKENI. The CDR3 sequence is 13 residues long. Losses at the gene ends were 6 bases for V and 4 bases for J; bases not matched to a gene: 4. The CDR3 DNA reads as TGTGCCAGCTCCCCGGACAGGGCCTATGGCTACACCTTC. It translates to CASSPDRAYGYTF. The whole variable domain, remainder taken from reference TRBV18 and TRBJ1-2, is NAGVMQNPRHLVRRRGQEARLRCSPMKGHSHVYWYRQLPEEGLKFMVYLQKENIIDESGMPKERFSAEFPKEGPSILRIQQVVRGDSAAYFCASSPDRAYGYTFGSGTRLTVV.

This chain uses TRBV24-1 with TRBJ2-1, with TRBD1 matching 10 bases. V gave up 7 bases and J gave up 6 bases; unmatched junction bases: 8. Per germline, CDR1 KGHDR and CDR2 SFDVKD. This CDR3 has 15 amino acids. The CDR3 coding sequence is TGTGCCACCAGCCCCGGGACAGGGGAAGTCAATGAGCAGTTCTTC. It specifies CATSPGTGEVNEQFF.

The chain links TRBV5-1 to TRBJ2-4, with TRBD1 as a possible D gene (6 bases). From germline, CDR1 is SGHRS and CDR2 YFSETQ. V was cut by 2 bases and J by 0 bases, with 12 bases left in between. The CDR3 consists of 16 residues. CDR3 sequence: CASSLQGFGAKNIQYF. Here the CDR3 DNA reads TGCGCCAGCAGCTTACAGGGTTTCGGAGCCAAAAACATTCAGTACTTC. The complete variable domain, with remaining parts taken from reference TRBV5-1 and TRBJ2-4, reads KAGVTQTPRYLIKTRGQQVTLSCSPISGHRSVSWYQQTPGQGLQFLFEYFSETQRNKGNFPGRFSGRQFSNSRSEMNVSTLELGDSALYLCASSLQGFGAKNIQYFGAGTRLSVL.

CDR3 protein: CASSQDQGLAGGGNEQFF. Written as DNA, the CDR3 is TGCGCCAGCAGCCAAGATCAGGGACTAGCGGGGGGGGGCAATGAGCAGTTCTTC. The chain joins TRBV4-1 to TRBJ2-1, with TRBD2 identical over 16 bases. The CDR3 loop spans 18 amino acids. CDR1 MGHRA and CDR2 YSYEKL come from the germline V gene. Trimming took 0 bases from V and 6 from J; bases not matched to a gene: 5.

The chain uses TRBV2 and TRBJ2-5; weak D call: TRBD1 (5 bases). CDR3 length: 10 residues. The V gene's germline CDR1 is SNHLY and CDR2 FYNNEI. Trimming took 6 bases from V and 7 from J, leaving 6 bases between them. The CDR3 protein is CASRQGTQYF. As DNA, the CDR3 is TGTGCCAGCAGGCAGGGGACCCAGTACTTC.

The chain has TRBV7-3 and TRBJ1-6; the D is unclear. Trimming removed 5 bases from V and 8 bases from J, with 16 bases in between. The CDR3 is 15 amino acids. Per the germline V gene, CDR1 is SGHTA and CDR2 is FQGTGA. CDR3 in amino acids: CASSAASRGYSPLHF. The DNA of the CDR3 is TGTGCCAGCAGCGCCGCGTCCCGGGGATATTCACCCCTCCACTTT.

The chain employs TRBV29-1 and TRBJ1-2; weak D call: TRBD1 (6 bases). The CDR3 is 13 residues long. The germline V gene has CDR1 SQVTM and CDR2 ANQGSEA. Deletions cut 4 bases from V and 0 bases from J, with 9 bases between. For the CDR3, the DNA is TGCAGCGTTGGGGGGCCCACTAACTATGGCTACACCTTC. Encoded protein: CSVGGPTNYGYTF.

This rearrangement joins TRBV19 to TRBJ1-4; 12 bases line up with TRBD1. This CDR3 is 14 amino acids long. Per the germline V gene, CDR1 is LNHDA and CDR2 is SQIVND (reference sequence). Losses at the gene ends were 3 bases for V and 9 bases for J; bases not matched to a gene: 2. The DNA for the CDR3 is TGTGCCAGTAGTATCCGGGACAGGGGGCAAAAACTGTTTTTT. Its protein is CASSIRDRGQKLFF.

This sequence joins TRBV7-8 and TRBJ1-2; D not certain. In germline, CDR1 is SGHVS, CDR2 FQNEAQ. CDR3 length: 13 amino acids. V lost 3 bases, J lost 3 bases, and 8 bases lay in between. The CDR3 spells CASSFDTDYGYTF. The CDR3, as DNA: TGTGCCAGCAGCTTCGACACCGACTATGGCTACACCTTC.

V usage is TRBV5-8 and J usage is TRBJ2-3; D unclear. V lost 0 bases and J 3 bases, leaving 11 bases between the germline ends. This CDR3 is 15 amino acids long. Germline assignment: CDR1 SGHTS and CDR2 YDEGEE. This CDR3 is CASSLEAMSTDTQYF. The CDR3 DNA reads TGTGCCAGCAGCTTGGAAGCGATGTCGACAGATACGCAGTATTTT.

The CDR3 DNA is TGTGCCAGCAGCCCCAGGGGGCGCAGCAATCAGCCCCAGCATTTT. The encoded protein is CASSPRGRSNQPQHF. The V and J genes are TRBV9 and TRBJ1-5, with 8 bases lining up with TRBD1. CDR1 is SGDLS and CDR2 is YYNGEE in the germline V gene. V was pared by 4 bases and J by 1 base, with 4 bases of the junction left unmatched. The CDR3 totals 15 residues.

The V gene is TRBV18, the J gene TRBJ1-1; D gene unclear. The V end was cut by 0 bases, the J end by 7 bases, with 15 bases between. Germline CDR1 and CDR2: KGHSH and LQKENI. This CDR3 spans 15 amino acids. CDR3 nucleotides: TGTGCCAGCTCACCACCGGGAGGGCTTGCGGATGAAGCTTTCTTT. Translated, it gives CASSPPGGLADEAFF.

The chain links TRBV27 to TRBJ2-3; D is perhaps TRBD2 (5 bases). V lost 5 bases to trimming and J lost 1 base, with 10 bases between them. The germline V gene encodes CDR1 MNHEY and CDR2 SMNVEV (reference sequence). The CDR3 extends over 14 amino acids. Here the CDR3 DNA reads TGTGCCAGCAGTCTAGGACTGGGCACAGATACGCAGTATTTT. Amino acids: CASSLGLGTDTQYF.

This clone was counted only a few times. This chain links TRBV7-2 with TRBJ1-4; 7 bases match TRBD1. With V trimmed by 0 bases and J by 0 bases, 4 bases remained unmatched. The length of the CDR3 is 17 residues. Germline assignment: CDR1 SGHTA and CDR2 FQGNSA. The CDR3 sequence: CASSLAGQAATNEKLFF. CDR3 DNA sequence: TGTGCCAGCAGCTTAGCTGGACAGGCCGCAACTAATGAAAAACTGTTTTTT.

The gene calls are TRBV7-2 and TRBJ1-5; perhaps TRBD1 as D (6 bases). Trimming left V 3 bases short and J 4 bases short, with 10 bases between. The CDR3 is 14 residues long. Per germline, CDR1 SGHTA and CDR2 FQGNSA. The CDR3 region has the DNA TGTGCCAGCAGCTTGAGGGGGACAAATCAGCCCCAGCATTTT. Amino acids: CASSLRGTNQPQHF.

This chain uses TRBV29-1 with TRBJ2-1, with 8 bases identical to TRBD2. Germline assignment: CDR1 SQVTM and CDR2 ANQGSEA. J was trimmed by 3 bases and V by 0 bases; bases with no gene match: 10. The CDR3 is 17 amino acids. CDR3 sequence reads: CSVEEGGGHTLYNEQFF. CDR3 in DNA: TGCAGCGTTGAAGAGGGCGGGGGGCACACCCTCTACAATGAGCAGTTCTTC.